This T cell receptor beta chain came from a study of blood T cell repertoires in COVID-19. Study context: PBMCs, B-cell-depleted T cells, or T cells were the source of the cDNA or gDNA that made up the material.

The CDR3 consists of 13 residues. Germline CDR1 and CDR2: SGHTA and FQGNSA. V gave up 4 bases and J gave up 6 bases, with 10 bases separating them. How the authors handled the data: Scientists estimated how many nucleated cells there were by amplifying reference gene primers. The method was immunoSEQ multiplex PCR; TCRdb's version includes in-frame clones alone and lacks a portion of them. V and J calls and clone size come straight from that table; D and trimming were deduced from the DNA. The sample lists over 130,000 clones, about three quarters seen once, with roughly 4.7% in the top ten. Sample: peripheral blood. The receptor comes from a woman aged 80 or older with active or convalescent COVID-19. V gene TRBV7-2 combines with J gene TRBJ1-5; weak D call: TRBD1 (6 bases). In nucleotides, the CDR3 is TGTGCCAGCAGCTACAGGGTAGGTCAGCCCCAGCATTTT. Translated: CASSYRVGQPQHF.